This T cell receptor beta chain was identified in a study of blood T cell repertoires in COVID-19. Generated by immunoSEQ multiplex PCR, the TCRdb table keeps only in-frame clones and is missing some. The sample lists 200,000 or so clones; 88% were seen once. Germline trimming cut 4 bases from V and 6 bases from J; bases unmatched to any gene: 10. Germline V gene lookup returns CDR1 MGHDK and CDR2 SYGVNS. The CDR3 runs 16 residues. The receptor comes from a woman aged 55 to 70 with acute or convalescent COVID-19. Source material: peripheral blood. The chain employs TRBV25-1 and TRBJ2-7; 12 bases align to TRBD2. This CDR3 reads CASSAARLAGEGEQYF. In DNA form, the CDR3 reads TGTGCCAGCAGTGCGGCGAGACTAGCGGGAGAAGGCGAGCAGTACTTC.